This TCR beta chain comes out of a study of blood T cell repertoires in COVID-19. Germline V gives CDR1 SGHTS, CDR2 YDEGEE. Trimming took 4 bases from V and 0 from J; bases not matched to a gene: 5. CDR3 length equals 15 residues. This study enrolled people aged about 18 to 95 from about 26 US geographic areas. As handled by the study authors: The assay estimated nucleated cells by amplifying reference gene primers. Generated by immunoSEQ multiplex PCR, the TCRdb table keeps only in-frame clones and is missing some. The DNA was the basis for D and trimming; V, J and clone size are from that table. The sample consists of under 250,000 clones, approximately 80% of them appearing once.

The receptor was isolated from a man aged 60 to 75 who had recovered from COVID-19. The chain has TRBV5-8 and TRBJ1-1, with 8 nucleotides matching TRBD1. The sequenced sample was PBMCs or T cells enriched from blood (not recorded which). CDR3 coding DNA: TGTGCCAGCAGCGGGGACAGGTATATGAACACTGAAGCTTTCTTT. Translation gives CASSGDRYMNTEAFF.